These 11 T cell receptor beta chains originate from one sample sequenced in a study of OX40 agonist ivuxolimab in advanced cancers. Produced via immunoSEQ multiplex PCR; TCRdb's table is partial and in-frame only. This sample has approximately 89,000 clones, with around 90% found just once. This specimen was CD4+ or CD8+ T cells sorted from blood, taken in a trial of the OX40 agonist ivuxolimab. These receptors were taken from an adult with an advanced solid tumor such as melanoma, head and neck, liver or kidney cancer.

The V gene is TRBV19, the J gene TRBJ2-7, with D maybe TRBD2 (5 bases). The germline V and J ends were trimmed by 5 bases and 4 bases, with 6 bases remaining between them. The germline V gene has CDR1 LNHDA and CDR2 SQIVND (reference sequence). This CDR3 contains 11 residues. The CDR3 here is CASSGGYEQYF. The DNA for the CDR3 is TGTGCCAGTAGTGGAGGTTACGAGCAGTACTTC.

V usage is TRBV7-2 and J usage is TRBJ2-1; no firm D call. Germline V lookup: CDR1 SGHTA, CDR2 FQGNSA. The CDR3 runs to 13 residues. The germline V and J ends were trimmed by 1 base and 7 bases, with 8 bases remaining between them. DNA of the CDR3: TGTGCCAGCAGCTTAGAAAATTTGAATGAGCAGTTCTTC. Translation: CASSLENLNEQFF.

The V and J genes are TRBV5-1 and TRBJ2-7, with 8 bases that match TRBD2. There are 15 residues in the CDR3. Germline loops: CDR1 SGHRS, CDR2 YFSETQ. V lost 2 bases, J lost 9 bases, and 13 bases stayed unmatched. CDR3: CASSLTTSETQGQYF. The CDR3 coding sequence is TGCGCCAGCAGCTTAACGACTAGCGAGACCCAGGGGCAGTACTTC.

The chain recombines TRBV6-5 with TRBJ2-7, with TRBD1 matching over 7 bases. The J segment lost 0 bases and the V segment lost 0 bases, leaving 2 bases of the junction unmatched. The V gene's germline CDR1 is MNHEY and CDR2 SVGAGI. This CDR3 is 15 amino acids long. CDR3 bases: TGTGCCAGCAGTTACTCTCCAGGGGGCTCCTACGAGCAGTACTTC. This translates into CASSYSPGGSYEQYF.

The chain couples TRBV7-2 to TRBJ2-1; 7 positions agree with TRBD1. Per germline, CDR1 SGHTA and CDR2 FQGNSA. J gave up 8 bases and V 3 bases, and 4 bases lay outside the gene matches. This CDR3 spans 13 amino acids. The CDR3 nucleotides read TGTGCCAGCAGCTTGGACAGGAACTATGAGCAGTTCTTC. This sequence encodes CASSLDRNYEQFF.

This chain uses TRBV30 with TRBJ1-5; TRBD1 might be the D (6 bases). V was shortened by 4 bases and J by 3 bases, with 13 bases between the two germline ends. Germline V CDR1 and CDR2: GTSNPN, SVGIG (reference sequence). The CDR3 runs 14 residues. The CDR3 DNA is TGTGCCTGGACCTCGACAGGAAACAATCAGCCCCAGCATTTT. As protein: CAWTSTGNNQPQHF.

The genes are TRBV10-3 and TRBJ2-3; 8 bases match TRBD1. The CDR3 is 15 amino acids. From germline, CDR1 is ENHRY and CDR2 SYGVKD. The junction had 4 bases not matched to a gene; V was cut back by 2 bases and J by 3 bases. The CDR3 DNA reads TGTGCCATCAGTGAGGGGCAGGGGGCAACAGATACGCAGTATTTT. Amino acids: CAISEGQGATDTQYF.

The gene calls are TRBV6-1 and TRBJ2-1, with D possibly TRBD2 on 5 matching bases. From germline, CDR1 is MNHNS and CDR2 SASEGT. The germline V and J ends were trimmed by 4 bases and 7 bases, with 8 bases remaining between them. This CDR3 region has 12 residues. This CDR3 reads CASSARENEQFF. CDR3 bases: TGTGCCAGCAGTGCGAGGGAAAATGAGCAGTTCTTC.

V usage is TRBV7-6 and J usage is TRBJ2-7; 10 bases map to TRBD2. The junction had 5 bases not matched to a gene; V was cut back by 3 bases and J by 3 bases. The germline CDR1 and CDR2 sequences are SGHVS and FNYEAQ. CDR3 length equals 15 residues. Here the CDR3 reads CASSLSSGSNYEQYF. In DNA form, the CDR3 reads TGTGCCAGCAGCTTGTCTAGCGGGAGTAACTACGAGCAGTACTTC.

The V call is TRBV9, the J call TRBJ2-5; 8 bases are shared with TRBD1. The CDR3 loop spans 16 amino acids. With 3 bases clipped from V and 5 bases from J, the junction kept 12 bases outside the gene matches. Germline V lookup: CDR1 SGDLS, CDR2 YYNGEE. CDR3 in amino acids: CASSGRPTDRGETQYF. CDR3 nucleotides: TGTGCCAGCAGCGGACGACCAACTGACAGGGGTGAGACCCAGTACTTC. Based on the CDR3 plus reference TRBV9 and TRBJ2-5, the full variable domain is DSGVTQTPKHLITATGQRVTLRCSPRSGDLSVYWYQQSLDQGLQFLIQYYNGEERAKGNILERFSAQQFPDLHSELNLSSLELGDSALYFCASSGRPTDRGETQYFGPGTRLLVL.

The chain carries TRBV5-6 and TRBJ1-3; tentative D call: TRBD1 (5 bases). V lost 2 bases and J lost 0, with 12 bases in between. Germline CDR1 is SGHDT and CDR2 is YYEEEE. This CDR3 has 16 residues. The CDR3 DNA sequence: TGTGCCAGCAGCTTTTTACAGGTAGACTCTGGAAACACCATATATTTT. It codes for CASSFLQVDSGNTIYF.